These 30 T cell receptor beta chains share one sample of origin, sequenced in a study of T cell clonotyping in hematopoietic cell transplantation. Clones were sequenced by immunoSEQ multiplex PCR, and TCRdb holds only the in-frame ones, with some missing. The data hold about 29,000 clones, with around 80% observed a single time. Time point in this sample: recipient sample about 28 days before transplant, after cytoreduction. This specimen consisted of peripheral blood mononuclear cells, obtained before stem cell transplant. These receptors were obtained from a woman aged 25 to 45 with chronic myeloid leukemia. Some clones in this sample may be carry-over from other donors' samples.

The CDR3 is CASSYDAKAPLHF. The DNA for the CDR3 is TGTGCCAGCAGTTACGACGCGAAGGCACCCCTCCACTTT. V usage is TRBV6-5 and J usage is TRBJ1-6; D remains unclear. This CDR3 is 13 amino acids long. Trimming took off 2 bases at V and 11 bases at J, with 10 bases between the two ends. Germline loops: CDR1 MNHEY, CDR2 SVGAGI.

The chain links TRBV4-3 to TRBJ2-5, with 8 bases fitting TRBD1. V was pared by 1 base and J by 5 bases, with 6 bases of the junction left unmatched. Per the germline V gene, CDR1 is LGHNA and CDR2 is YSLEER. There are 15 residues in the CDR3. The CDR3: CASSQATGGFETQYF. CDR3 nucleotide sequence: TGCGCCAGCAGCCAAGCAACAGGGGGGTTTGAGACCCAGTACTTC.

The table lists this clone with a few counts. The V and J genes are TRBV7-9 and TRBJ1-2; 8 bases fit TRBD1. This CDR3 is built from 14 residues. Germline assignment: CDR1 SEHNR and CDR2 FQNEAQ (reference sequence). J gave up 2 bases and V 5 bases, and 4 bases lay outside the gene matches. CDR3 in amino acids: CASSPRQGNYGYTF. In DNA, the CDR3 is TGTGCCAGCAGCCCGCGACAGGGGAACTATGGCTACACCTTC.

The gene calls are TRBV19 and TRBJ2-2, with 10 bases matching TRBD2. The CDR3 covers 13 residues. V gave up 8 bases and J gave up 7 bases; unmatched junction bases: 4. CDR1 is LNHDA and CDR2 is SQIVND in the germline V gene (reference sequence). The CDR3 protein is CASGTSVVGELFF. The DNA for the CDR3 is TGTGCCAGTGGGACTAGCGTCGTCGGGGAGCTGTTTTTT.

V gene TRBV27 combines with J gene TRBJ2-2; D may be TRBD2 (5 bases). V lost 4 bases and J lost 6, with 15 bases in between. This CDR3 region has 15 residues. The germline V gene has CDR1 MNHEY and CDR2 SMNVEV (reference sequence). The CDR3 loop reads CASSSDSLGAGELFF. CDR3 DNA: TGTGCCAGCAGTTCGGACTCCCTCGGAGCCGGGGAGCTGTTTTTT.

V gene TRBV30 combines with J gene TRBJ1-1; 8 bases are a match to TRBD1. CDR1 and CDR2 from the germline V gene are GTSNPN and SVGIG (reference sequence). V shed 1 base and J 3 bases; nucleotides not matched to a gene: 1. The CDR3 is made up of 13 amino acids. Here the CDR3 DNA reads TGTGCCTGGAGTGGACAGGGGTACACTGAAGCTTTCTTT. Protein sequence: CAWSGQGYTEAFF.

As to this clone: Germline is not matched at one junction end, which may reflect a read error. V gene TRBV19 combines with J gene TRBJ2-5; 8 bases line up with TRBD1. Germline V gene data show CDR1 as LNHDA and CDR2 as SQIVND (reference sequence). The CDR3 spans 15 residues. The CDR3 reads CASSIGTGGLETQYF. In DNA, the CDR3 is TGTGCCAGTAGCATAGGGACAGGAGGGCTGGAGACCCAGTACTTC. The variable domain in full, with the rest retrieved from reference TRBV19 and TRBJ2-5, is DGGITQSPKYLFRKEGQNVTLSCEQNLNHDAMYWYRQDPGQGLRLIYYSQIVNDFQKGDIAEGYSVSREKKESFPLTVTSAQKNPTAFYLCASSIGTGGLETQYFGPGTRLLVL.

The J gene is TRBJ1-2, the V gene TRBV28; tentative D call: TRBD1 (5 bases). The CDR3 spans 16 residues. Germline assignment: CDR1 MDHEN and CDR2 SYDVKM. The V end lost 4 bases, the J end lost 5 bases, and 20 bases lay between the germline ends. Here the CDR3 DNA reads TGTGCCAGCAGTTCGGGGGGAGTGGGCGGAAGGTATGGCTACACCTTC. It is translated as CASSSGGVGGRYGYTF.

The chain carries TRBV7-2 and TRBJ2-1, with 8 bases aligning to TRBD2. The CDR3 runs to 15 residues. The V gene end was trimmed by 4 bases and the J gene end by 4 bases; junction bases not matched to a gene: 6. Germline V lookup: CDR1 SGHTA, CDR2 FQGNSA. The CDR3 sequence: CASSSLAGTYNEQFF. In DNA, the CDR3 is TGTGCCAGCAGCTCCTTAGCGGGGACTTACAATGAGCAGTTCTTC.

J is TRBJ2-7 and V is TRBV4-1; D may be TRBD2 (7 bases). This CDR3 comprises 16 residues. V was shortened by 0 bases and J by 1 base, with 13 bases between the two germline ends. Germline V CDR1 and CDR2: MGHRA, YSYEKL. Written as DNA, the CDR3 is TGCGCCAGCAGCCAAGAATGGCGGGGGCTTTCCTACGAGCAGTACGTC. Translated, it gives CASSQEWRGLSYEQYV.

The chain has TRBV30 and TRBJ1-2; unclear D gene. The V gene's germline CDR1 is GTSNPN and CDR2 SVGIG (reference sequence). CDR3 length: 11 residues. V was cut by 2 bases and J by 6 bases, with 7 bases left in between. The CDR3 sequence is CAWSWGDGYTF. The CDR3 bases are TGTGCCTGGAGTTGGGGAGATGGCTACACCTTC.

The rearrangement links TRBV7-3 to TRBJ1-2; D gene uncertain. CDR1 is SGHTA, CDR2 FQGTGA, per germline. This CDR3 spans 14 amino acids. V lost 1 base to trimming and J lost 5 bases, with 11 bases between them. In DNA, the CDR3 is TGTGCCAGCAGCTTAAATCACGGTGGATATGGCTACACCTTC. Amino acids: CASSLNHGGYGYTF.

V gene TRBV19 combines with J gene TRBJ1-2; 8 nucleotides match TRBD1. Per germline, CDR1 LNHDA and CDR2 SQIVND (reference sequence). V dropped 0 bases and J dropped 4; count of bases not matched to a gene: 10. This CDR3 contains 17 residues. The CDR3 spells CASSIDGNRQGPYGYTF. DNA for the CDR3: TGTGCCAGTAGTATAGACGGAAATCGACAGGGGCCCTATGGCTACACCTTC.

The chain carries TRBV25-1 and TRBJ2-2, with 8 nucleotides matching TRBD1. V lost 6 bases to trimming and J lost 1 base; unmatched junction nucleotides: 4. This CDR3 region has 15 residues. Germline loops: CDR1 MGHDK, CDR2 SYGVNS. As DNA, the CDR3 is TGTGCCAGCAGGTCCGGGACAGGGAACACCGGGGAGCTGTTTTTT. Its protein product is CASRSGTGNTGELFF.

This clone occurred a few times. The CDR3 DNA reads as TGTGCCTGGAGTATCACTAACTATGGCTACACCTTC. This codes for CAWSITNYGYTF. The chain employs TRBV30 and TRBJ1-2; D unclear. CDR1 is GTSNPN, CDR2 SVGIG, per germline (reference sequence). Trimming cost V 2 bases and J 0 bases, with 4 bases left between them. The CDR3 consists of 12 residues.

The rearrangement uses TRBV5-4 and TRBJ1-5; no reliable D call. Germline CDR1 reads SGHNT; CDR2 reads YYREEE (reference sequence). The CDR3 length is 15 residues. The V and J ends lost 4 bases and 3 bases respectively, with 14 bases between them. The CDR3 coding sequence is TGTGCCAGCAGCGGGCGGCGGAAGGACAATCAGCCCCAGCATTTT. Translation gives CASSGRRKDNQPQHF.

The chain has TRBV27 and TRBJ1-1; TRBD1 is a possible D gene (5 bases). Germline V lookup: CDR1 MNHEY, CDR2 SMNVEV (reference sequence). Trimming left V 6 bases short and J 6 bases short, with 14 bases between. The CDR3 length is 13 residues. The CDR3 DNA sequence: TGTGCCAGCAGGAGGCAGGGTCGATCTGAAGCTTTCTTT. Translated: CASRRQGRSEAFF.

V gene TRBV5-4 combines with J gene TRBJ2-3; D is possibly TRBD2 (5 bases). Deletions cut 2 bases from V and 1 base from J, with 11 bases between. The CDR3 runs to 15 residues. Germline V gene data show CDR1 as SGHNT and CDR2 as YYREEE (reference sequence). CDR3 sequence reads: CASSFSLAGTDTQYF. For the CDR3, the DNA is TGTGCCAGCAGCTTTAGCCTAGCTGGCACAGATACGCAGTATTTT.

V is TRBV25-1 and J is TRBJ2-6; D is uncertain. Germline V gene sequence: CDR1 MGHDK, CDR2 SYGVNS. The CDR3 covers 13 residues. Trimming removed 3 bases at V and 0 bases at J, with 0 bases between. In nucleotides, the CDR3 is TGTGCCAGCAGTGACTCTGGGGCCAACGTCCTGACTTTC. It specifies CASSDSGANVLTF.

This clone was observed a few times. This chain uses TRBV28 with TRBJ1-5; D remains unclear. Germline V gene sequence: CDR1 MDHEN, CDR2 SYDVKM. CDR3 length equals 11 residues. V lost 3 bases to trimming and J lost 9 bases, with 6 bases between them. The CDR3 DNA reads TGTGCCAGCAGTTTTATTGGGCCCCAGCATTTT. The encoded protein is CASSFIGPQHF. The variable domain in full, with the rest retrieved from reference TRBV28 and TRBJ1-5, is DVKVTQSSRYLVKRTGEKVFLECVQDMDHENMFWYRQDPGLGLRLIYFSYDVKMKEKGDIPEGYSVSREKKERFSLILESASTNQTSMYLCASSFIGPQHFGDGTRLSIL.

This clone was detected once. The V call is TRBV6-1, the J call TRBJ2-7, with TRBD1 matching over 10 bases. The ends lost 4 bases at V and 3 bases at J; junction bases unmatched: 15. The CDR3 covers 18 residues. CDR1 and CDR2 (germline): MNHNS, SASEGT. CDR3 DNA sequence: TGTGCCAGCAGTGGACAACCATCCTTAGGGACAGGGGTCTACGAGCAGTACTTC. Translation: CASSGQPSLGTGVYEQYF.

The rearrangement links TRBV10-3 to TRBJ2-5; 10 bases are a match to TRBD2. The germline V gene encodes CDR1 ENHRY and CDR2 SYGVKD. J lost 4 bases, V lost 11 bases, and 16 bases had no gene match. The CDR3 runs to 16 residues. The CDR3 sequence is CASHGSGGAGVETQYF. CDR3 coding DNA: TGTGCCTCCCATGGAAGCGGGGGGGCCGGGGTAGAGACCCAGTACTTC.

This clone was seen a single time. The chain carries TRBV2 and TRBJ1-4; no clear D gene. The CDR3 covers 14 residues. V was cut by 0 bases and J by 5 bases, with 7 bases left in between. Germline V lookup: CDR1 SNHLY, CDR2 FYNNEI. The CDR3 nucleotides read TGTGCCAGCAGTGAAGCGCTGTCAAATGAAAAACTGTTTTTT. As protein: CASSEALSNEKLFF.

This clone has just one count. The chain links TRBV19 to TRBJ1-2; TRBD1 agrees at 10 bases. V was clipped by 3 bases and J by 3 bases; unmatched bases: 4. Germline-derived CDR1 and CDR2 are LNHDA and SQIVND (reference sequence). This CDR3 is built from 15 residues. The CDR3 nucleotides read TGTGCCAGTAGTATTTGGGACAGGGGAGACTATGGCTACACCTTC. Translated: CASSIWDRGDYGYTF. Filled out from reference TRBV19 and TRBJ1-2, the complete variable domain reads DGGITQSPKYLFRKEGQNVTLSCEQNLNHDAMYWYRQDPGQGLRLIYYSQIVNDFQKGDIAEGYSVSREKKESFPLTVTSAQKNPTAFYLCASSIWDRGDYGYTFGSGTRLTVV.

V is TRBV11-3 and J is TRBJ2-2; D tentatively reads TRBD1 or TRBD2 (6 bases each). V dropped 5 bases and J dropped 5 bases, with 15 bases sitting between them. The CDR3 has 15 amino acids. Germline values: CDR1 SGHNT, CDR2 YENEEA. This CDR3 reads CASSVRQEGTGELFF. In DNA form, the CDR3 reads TGTGCCAGCAGCGTAAGACAGGAGGGGACCGGGGAGCTGTTTTTT.

J is TRBJ1-2 and V is TRBV19; 8 positions match TRBD1. This CDR3 region has 15 residues. V lost 4 bases, J lost 4 bases, and 8 bases stayed unmatched. Germline lookup yields CDR1 LNHDA and CDR2 SQIVND (reference sequence). CDR3 protein: CASSTIQGVSYGYTF. CDR3 nucleotide sequence: TGTGCCAGTAGTACGATACAGGGGGTAAGCTATGGCTACACCTTC.

A note on this clone: Other DNA sequences of this sample code for an identical CDR3. The gene calls are TRBV19 and TRBJ2-3; 8 bases match TRBD2. CDR1 LNHDA and CDR2 SQIVND come from the germline V gene (reference sequence). Trimming cost V 5 bases and J 0 bases; bases outside gene matches: 4. The length of the CDR3 is 15 residues. DNA for the CDR3: TGTGCCAGTAGTCCCGGGGGGGCGAGCACAGATACGCAGTATTTT. Translated: CASSPGGASTDTQYF.

The CDR3 coding sequence is TGTGCCAGTAGTCTGGCAGGGTGGAATCAGCCCCAGCATTTT. Translating it yields CASSLAGWNQPQHF. The chain couples TRBV19 to TRBJ1-5; possible D gene TRBD1, 5 bases. V lost 5 bases, J lost 4 bases, and 12 bases lay in between. The CDR3 sequence is 14 residues long. From germline, CDR1 is LNHDA and CDR2 SQIVND (reference sequence).

J is TRBJ2-5 and V is TRBV20-1; TRBD2 is a possible D gene (6 bases). The germline CDR1 and CDR2 sequences are DFQATT and SNEGSKA (reference sequence). The CDR3 runs to 11 residues. V was clipped by 5 bases and J by 5 bases, with 9 bases between them. The CDR3 loop is CSAEEGETQYF. In DNA form, the CDR3 reads TGCAGTGCTGAGGAGGGGGAGACCCAGTACTTC.

This clone was found a few times. The J gene is TRBJ2-3, the V gene TRBV28; 10 bases match TRBD2. J gave up 7 bases and V 8 bases, and 6 bases lay outside the gene matches. CDR1 and CDR2 from the germline V gene are MDHEN and SYDVKM. The CDR3 runs to 13 residues. CDR3 DNA: TGTGCCAGCGCGGCTAGCGGGAGTCATACGCAGTATTTT. This codes for CASAASGSHTQYF.